Listed below are T cell receptor beta chains from one sample, sequenced in a study of blood T cells in healthy people across ages. TCRdb analysed the 5' RACE reads with MiXCR anew, one entry per CDR3 protein. The table records 800,000 or so distinct CDR3 sequences, about 47% of them present only once. The sample taken for sequencing was blood. These TCRs come from a man older than 75 in good health. CDR3s include the opening cysteine and the closing phenylalanine or tryptophan. The D gene is left open where the match is weak. Only some rows state a clone size, as once, few, many or a class for expanded clones.

v_gene	len	j_gene	d_gene	abundance	CDR3aa
TRBV7-2	14	TRBJ2-7	TRBD2	NA	CASSQRAGIYEQYF
TRBV7-2	15	TRBJ2-2	NA	NA	CASTFGGGFTGELFF
TRBV5-1	14	TRBJ1-6	NA	NA	CASSSTAYRSPLHF
TRBV20-1	14	TRBJ2-6	NA	few	CSASSLDGANVLTF
TRBV13	14	TRBJ2-7	NA	many	CASSLRVLAYEQYF
TRBV29-1	14	TRBJ1-1	TRBD1	NA	CSARMGQGSTEAFF
TRBV5-1	15	TRBJ2-6	NA	few	CASSLGDSGANVLTF
TRBV24-1	14	TRBJ1-4	TRBD1	few	CATSDDRGFEKLFF
TRBV14	16	TRBJ2-1	TRBD2	once	CASSRPSGRARNEQFF
TRBV27	16	TRBJ2-3	NA	NA	CASSPRAGDRTDTQYF
TRBV28	12	TRBJ1-2	NA	NA	CASSSVARGYTF
TRBV5-1	15	TRBJ1-5	NA	few	CASSPGGFGAQPQHF